Listed below are T cell receptor beta chains from one sample, sequenced in a study of blood T cell repertoires in COVID-19. The table came from immunoSEQ multiplex PCR; TCRdb's copy has only in-frame clones and leaves some out. Of nearly 80,000 clones in the sample, 70% to 90% were seen once. Material for sequencing was peripheral blood. The receptors stem from a woman of 80 years or more with active or convalescent COVID-19. CDR3s include the opening cysteine and the closing phenylalanine or tryptophan. A D gene is named only where the DNA matches it firmly.

V gene	D gene	J gene	CDR3 protein	CDR3 DNA
TRBV19	TRBD1	TRBJ2-7	CASSRGDRGSSYEQYF	TGTGCCAGTAGTAGGGGAGACAGGGGGTCTTCCTACGAGCAGTACTTC
TRBV24-1	-	TRBJ2-1	CATSVHAEQFF	TGTGCCACCAGTGTACATGCTGAGCAGTTCTTC
TRBV7-9	-	TRBJ1-4	CASSPGQTTNEKLFF	TGTGCCAGCAGCCCGGGTCAGACAACTAATGAAAAACTGTTTTTT
TRBV5-1	TRBD2	TRBJ2-1	CASSLTSSGRASGEQFF	TGCGCCAGCAGCCTAACTTCTAGCGGGAGGGCCTCGGGTGAGCAGTTCTTC
TRBV30	TRBD1	TRBJ1-3	CAWGTGGPGNTIYF	TGTGCCTGGGGGACAGGGGGACCTGGAAACACCATATATTTT
TRBV28	TRBD2	TRBJ2-7	CASRPGLARYEQYF	TGTGCCAGCAGACCAGGACTAGCTCGGTACGAGCAGTACTTC
TRBV6-2/TRBV6-3	TRBD2	TRBJ2-7	CASSSTGLAGAEQYF	TGTGCCAGCAGTTCCACGGGACTAGCGGGAGCCGAGCAGTACTTC
TRBV5-1	TRBD1	TRBJ1-6	CASSLAGTGFGSPLHF	TGCGCCAGCAGCTTAGCCGGGACAGGGTTCGGGTCACCCCTCCACTTT
TRBV30	-	TRBJ1-4	CAWSGRAATNEKLFF	TGTGCCTGGAGTGGGCGGGCCGCAACTAATGAAAAACTGTTTTTT
TRBV7-2	TRBD1	TRBJ1-2	CASSLDGRGGYTF	TGTGCCAGCAGCTTAGACGGCAGGGGGGGCTACACCTTC
TRBV28	TRBD1	TRBJ1-2	CASSSGGQSGYGYTF	TGTGCCAGCAGTTCCGGGGGACAGTCCGGCTATGGCTACACCTTC
TRBV7-7	TRBD2	TRBJ2-1	CASSLGTSGRINEQFF	TGTGCTAGCAGCTTAGGGACTAGCGGGAGAATCAATGAGCAGTTCTTC